One and the same sample provided the 7 T cell receptor beta chains below, sequenced in a study of cytomegalovirus exposure and HLA in healthy donors. It was with 60 Vbeta and 13 Jbeta primers that the PCR ran. Profiling relied on immunoSEQ multiplex PCR, and the TCRdb table lists in-frame clones only, not all of them. Seen here are about 130,000 clones, roughly 70% observed once, and the top ten hold approximately 4%. The sequencing input was PBMCs. The receptors derive from a man in his late teens or twenties in good health and CMV-seropositive.

This sequence joins TRBV7-2 and TRBJ2-7, with 7 bases matching TRBD2. This CDR3 is built from 13 residues. V was clipped by 5 bases and J by 6 bases; unmatched bases: 7. Germline CDR1 reads SGHTA; CDR2 reads FQGNSA. CDR3 in DNA: TGTGCCAGCAGCCGGGACTACGCAGGCGAGCAGTACTTC. It specifies CASSRDYAGEQYF.

The chain combines TRBV10-3 with TRBJ2-7; D might be TRBD2 (6 bases). Trimming pared 6 bases from V and 3 bases from J, leaving 12 bases between. Germline V gives CDR1 ENHRY, CDR2 SYGVKD. The length of the CDR3 is 13 residues. The CDR3 DNA sequence: TGTGCCATCAGGAAGACTAGTAGCTACGAGCAGTACTTC. Translating it yields CAIRKTSSYEQYF.

The rearrangement joins TRBV11-2 to TRBJ2-7; weak D call: TRBD2 (5 bases). The germline V gene has CDR1 SGHAT and CDR2 FQNNGV. Trimming stripped 8 bases from V and 7 bases from J, with 15 bases between. This CDR3 has 12 amino acids. Written as DNA, the CDR3 is TGTGCCAGCGTGCGGGCCCCTGGAGAGCAGTACTTC. It specifies CASVRAPGEQYF. The entire variable domain, with the rest obtained from reference TRBV11-2 and TRBJ2-7, is as follows: EAGVAQSPRYKIIEKRQSVAFWCNPISGHATLYWYQQILGQGPKLLIQFQNNGVVDDSQLPKDRFSAERLKGVDSTLKIQPAKLEDSAVYLCASVRAPGEQYFGPGTRLTVT.

CDR3 loop: CASRPGGTTDTQYF. Written as DNA, the CDR3 is TGCGCCAGCAGACCCGGGGGGACCACAGATACGCAGTATTTT. This chain links TRBV5-1 with TRBJ2-3; 7 nucleotides agree with TRBD2. The trim removed 5 bases at V and 2 bases at J, leaving 5 bases unmatched. This CDR3 is built from 14 residues. Per germline, CDR1 SGHRS and CDR2 YFSETQ.

V and J are TRBV7-9 and TRBJ2-3, with 9 nucleotides matching TRBD1. The trim removed 5 bases at V and 3 bases at J, leaving 6 bases unmatched. There are 15 residues in the CDR3. Germline-derived CDR1 and CDR2 are SEHNR and FQNEAQ (reference sequence). The CDR3 DNA reads as TGTGCCAGCAGCCTCCGGGACAGGGTAACAGATACGCAGTATTTT. Protein: CASSLRDRVTDTQYF.

The chain has TRBV27 and TRBJ1-5; D may be TRBD1 (6 bases). This CDR3 region has 11 residues. Germline V gives CDR1 MNHEY, CDR2 SMNVEV (reference sequence). V lost 5 bases, J lost 14 bases, and 13 bases lay in between. CDR3 in amino acids: CASSAGAGKHF. In nucleotides, the CDR3 is TGTGCCAGCAGTGCAGGGGCAGGAAAGCATTTT.

The V call is TRBV29-1, the J call TRBJ2-5; TRBD2 matches at 7 bases. Matching the DNA end better, TRBJ2-7 makes the J call doubtful. Germline V gene sequence: CDR1 SQVTM, CDR2 ANQGSEA. This CDR3 is 14 amino acids long. CDR3 sequence reads: CSVGGGPGGYEQYF. Here the CDR3 DNA reads TGCAGCGTCGGGGGAGGGCCTGGGGGGTACGAGCAGTACTTC.